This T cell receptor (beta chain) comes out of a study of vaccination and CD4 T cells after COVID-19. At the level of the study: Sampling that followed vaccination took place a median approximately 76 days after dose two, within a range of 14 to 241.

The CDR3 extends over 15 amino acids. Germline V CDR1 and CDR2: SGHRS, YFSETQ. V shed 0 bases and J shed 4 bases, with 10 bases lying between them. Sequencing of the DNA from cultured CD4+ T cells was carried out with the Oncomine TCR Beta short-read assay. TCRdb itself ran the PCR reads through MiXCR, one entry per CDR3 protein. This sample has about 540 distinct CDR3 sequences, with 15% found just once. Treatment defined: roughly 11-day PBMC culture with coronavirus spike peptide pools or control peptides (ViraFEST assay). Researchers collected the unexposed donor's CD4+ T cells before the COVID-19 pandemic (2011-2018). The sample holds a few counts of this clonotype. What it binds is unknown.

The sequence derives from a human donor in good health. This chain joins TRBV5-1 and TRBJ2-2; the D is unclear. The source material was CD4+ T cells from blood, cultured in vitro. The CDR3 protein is CASSLGISGTGELFF. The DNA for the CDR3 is TGCGCCAGCAGCTTGGGGATCTCCGGCACCGGGGAGCTGTTTTTT.